Sequencing of this TCR beta chain was carried out in a study of identical twins. Overall study findings and caveats: Zero-insertion analyses could be partly confounded by invariant MAIT and iNKT cells. Weaker excess twin sharing was seen among beta out-of-frame sequences.

Template switching created a universal primer site, and the cDNA included unique molecular identifiers. TCRdb analysed the 5' RACE reads with MiXCR anew, one entry per CDR3 protein. The profile shows about 210,000 distinct CDR3 sequences, around 10% of them singletons. This CDR3 is built from 13 residues. The V end lost 3 bases, the J end lost 5 bases, and 12 bases lay between the germline ends. Looked up from germline, CDR1 is DFQATT and CDR2 is SNEGSKA (reference sequence). In this sample, this clonotype turned up a few times. Its matching antigen is unknown. This TCR derives from a woman aged 18-30 years in good health. This chain uses TRBV20-1 with TRBJ2-3; no clear D. Sequencing was done on a sample of memory (CD45RO+) T cells sorted from blood. In DNA, the CDR3 is TGCAGTGCTAGTTGGTTCGAAAAAGATACGCAGTATTTT. Translated, it gives CSASWFEKDTQYF.